The clone carrying this T cell receptor beta chain came up a few times. Antigen unknown. The sample belongs to a study of cytomegalovirus exposure and HLA in healthy donors. Study-level points and caveats: It was reported that the classifier diagnosed cytomegalovirus status with high specificity and sensitivity in both the original and validation cohorts. Apart from CMV serostatus, no immune exposure information was available.

The CDR3 runs to 14 residues. CDR1 is SGDLS, CDR2 YYNGEE, per germline. Trimming removed 3 bases from V and 0 bases from J, with 7 bases in between. Primers: 60 Vbeta forward and 13 Jbeta reverse. Profiling relied on immunoSEQ multiplex PCR, and the TCRdb table lists in-frame clones only, not all of them. The sample records around 91,000 clones, 60% to 80% being singletons. Each donor was nominally healthy when sampled (though unrecorded immune exposures were likely). This TCR was sampled from a man aged 60 to 69 in good health and CMV-seronegative. The chain combines TRBV9 with TRBJ1-3; D remains ambiguous. The sequencing sample was made of PBMCs. Here the CDR3 reads CASSGSHSGNTIYF. The CDR3 coding sequence is TGTGCCAGCAGCGGTTCCCACTCTGGAAACACCATATATTTT.